This paragraph reports one T cell receptor (beta chain). Its antigen is still unknown. These data are taken from a study of regulatory T cells in long-lasting Graves disease. Study-wide results and caveats: Results may be inaccurate due to the small sample size. New patients shared around 920 public clonotypes, fewer than the 2,741 shared by persistent patients.

Building of the TCR beta libraries involved iRepertoire HTBI primers and Arm-PCR of CDR3 regions. TCRdb processed the multiplex PCR reads anew with MiXCR; each CDR3 protein has one entry. The data contain around 460,000 distinct CDR3 sequences, around a fifth of them seen just once; the ten biggest clones take up over 6%. Indicated time point: persistent/refractory GD, antithyroid drugs over 5 years with positive TRAb. Generation of the TCR library employed RNA extracted from PBMCs. Graves' disease diagnosis was established per American Thyroid Association guidelines. The sequences come from peripheral blood mononuclear cells (PBMCs), collected when the disease was refractory, from a patient treated with antithyroid drugs. The sequence derives from a female donor with Graves disease.

The CDR3 loop reads CSASRGGGYGYTF. CDR3 coding DNA: TGCAGTGCTAGCCGGGGAGGGGGCTATGGCTACACCTTC. The V call is TRBV20-1, the J call TRBJ1-2; weak D call: TRBD1 (6 bases). CDR1 is DFQATT and CDR2 is SNEGSKA in the germline V gene (reference sequence). This CDR3 is 13 amino acids long. With 3 bases removed from V and 4 bases from J, the gap between germline ends came to 12 bases.